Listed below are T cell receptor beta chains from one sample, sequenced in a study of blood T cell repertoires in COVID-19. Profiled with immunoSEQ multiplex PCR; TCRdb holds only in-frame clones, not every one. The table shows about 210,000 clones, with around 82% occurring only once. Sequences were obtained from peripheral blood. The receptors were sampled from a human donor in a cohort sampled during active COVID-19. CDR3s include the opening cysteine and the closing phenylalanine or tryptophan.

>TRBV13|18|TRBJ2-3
CASSWTTVRGARRDTQYF
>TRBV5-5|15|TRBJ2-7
CASSLGTGKSYEQYF
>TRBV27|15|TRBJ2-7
CASSPPPVRADEQYF
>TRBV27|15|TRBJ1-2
CASSLLPDRGRGYTF
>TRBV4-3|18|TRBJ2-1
CASSPQGDGGGAYNEQFF
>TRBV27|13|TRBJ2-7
CASSLSQSYEQYF
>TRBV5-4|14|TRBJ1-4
CASSPGGSNEKLFF
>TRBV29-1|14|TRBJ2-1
CSVLKDRVVNEQFF
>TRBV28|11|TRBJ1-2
CASTPGYGYTF
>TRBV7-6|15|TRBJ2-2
CASSLGLAGSGELFF
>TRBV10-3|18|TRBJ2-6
CAISETLGQSAGANVLTF
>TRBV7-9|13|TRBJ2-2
CASRLTGTGELFF